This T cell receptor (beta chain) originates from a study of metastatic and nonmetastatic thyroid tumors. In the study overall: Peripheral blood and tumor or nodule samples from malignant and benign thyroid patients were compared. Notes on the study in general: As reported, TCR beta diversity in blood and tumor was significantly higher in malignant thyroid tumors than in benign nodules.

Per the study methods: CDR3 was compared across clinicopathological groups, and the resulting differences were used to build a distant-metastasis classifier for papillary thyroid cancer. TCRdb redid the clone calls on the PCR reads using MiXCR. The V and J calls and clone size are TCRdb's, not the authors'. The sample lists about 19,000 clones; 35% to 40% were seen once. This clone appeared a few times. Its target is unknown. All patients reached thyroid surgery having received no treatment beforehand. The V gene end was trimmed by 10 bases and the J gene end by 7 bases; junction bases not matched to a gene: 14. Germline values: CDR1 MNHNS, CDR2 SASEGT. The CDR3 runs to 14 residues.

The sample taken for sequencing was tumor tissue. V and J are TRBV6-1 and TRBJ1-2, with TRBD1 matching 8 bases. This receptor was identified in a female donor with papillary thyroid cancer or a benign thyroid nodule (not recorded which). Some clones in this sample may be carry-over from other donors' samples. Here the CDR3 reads CATHKVTGTGGYTF. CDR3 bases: TGTGCCACCCATAAGGTCACGGGGACAGGTGGCTACACCTTC.